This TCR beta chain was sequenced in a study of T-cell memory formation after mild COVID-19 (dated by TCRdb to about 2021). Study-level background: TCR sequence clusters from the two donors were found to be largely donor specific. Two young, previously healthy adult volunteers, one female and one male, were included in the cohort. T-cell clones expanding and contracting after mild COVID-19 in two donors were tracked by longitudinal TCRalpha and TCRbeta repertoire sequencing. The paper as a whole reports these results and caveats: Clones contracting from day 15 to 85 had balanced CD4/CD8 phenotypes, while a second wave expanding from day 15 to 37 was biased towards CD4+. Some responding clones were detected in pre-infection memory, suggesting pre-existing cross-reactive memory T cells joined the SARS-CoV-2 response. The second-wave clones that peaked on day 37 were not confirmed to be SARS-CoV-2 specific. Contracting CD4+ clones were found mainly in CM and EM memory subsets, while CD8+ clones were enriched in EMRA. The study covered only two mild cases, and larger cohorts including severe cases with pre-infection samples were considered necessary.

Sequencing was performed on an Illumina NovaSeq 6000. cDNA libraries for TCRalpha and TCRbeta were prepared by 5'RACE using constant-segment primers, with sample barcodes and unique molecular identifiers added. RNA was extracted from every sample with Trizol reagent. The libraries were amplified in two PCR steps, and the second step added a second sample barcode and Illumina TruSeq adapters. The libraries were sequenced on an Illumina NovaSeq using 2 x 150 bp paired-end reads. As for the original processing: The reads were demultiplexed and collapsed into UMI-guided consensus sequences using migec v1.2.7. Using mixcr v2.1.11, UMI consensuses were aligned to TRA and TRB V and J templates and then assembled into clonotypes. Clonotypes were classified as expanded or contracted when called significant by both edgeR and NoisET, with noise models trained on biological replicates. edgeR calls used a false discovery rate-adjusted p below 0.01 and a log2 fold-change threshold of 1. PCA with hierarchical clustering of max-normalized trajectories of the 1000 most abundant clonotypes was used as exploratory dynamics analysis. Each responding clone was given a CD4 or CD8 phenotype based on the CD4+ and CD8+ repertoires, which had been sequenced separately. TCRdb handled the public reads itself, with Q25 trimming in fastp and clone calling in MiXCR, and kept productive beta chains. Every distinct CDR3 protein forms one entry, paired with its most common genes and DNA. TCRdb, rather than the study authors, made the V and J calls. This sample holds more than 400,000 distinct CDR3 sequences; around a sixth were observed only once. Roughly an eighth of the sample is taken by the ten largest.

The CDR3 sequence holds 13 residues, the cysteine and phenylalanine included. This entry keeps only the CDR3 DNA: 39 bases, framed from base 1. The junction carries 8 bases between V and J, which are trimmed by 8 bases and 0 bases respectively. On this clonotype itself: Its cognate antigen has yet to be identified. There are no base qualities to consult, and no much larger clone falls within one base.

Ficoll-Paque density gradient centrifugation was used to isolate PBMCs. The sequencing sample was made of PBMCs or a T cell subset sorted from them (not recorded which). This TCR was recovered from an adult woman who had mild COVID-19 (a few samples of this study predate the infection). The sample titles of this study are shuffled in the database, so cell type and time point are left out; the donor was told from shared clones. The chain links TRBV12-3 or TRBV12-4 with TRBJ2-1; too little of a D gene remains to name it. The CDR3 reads CASRLSSYNEQFF. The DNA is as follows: TGTGCCAGCCGACTTAGCTCCTACAATGAGCAGTTCTTC.